This T cell receptor (beta chain) was identified during a study of vaccination and CD4 T cells after COVID-19. Sequenced with the Oncomine TCR Beta short-read assay was DNA taken from cultured CD4+ T cells. Each CDR3 protein gets one entry after TCRdb re-called the PCR reads with MiXCR. The table lists 15,000 or so distinct CDR3 sequences, about 48% of them singletons. In the case of this clonotype: Its antigen is not known.

Trimming took off 5 bases at V and 0 bases at J, with 11 bases between the two ends. Germline-derived CDR1 and CDR2 are DFQATT and SNEGSKA (reference sequence). The CDR3 loop spans 14 amino acids. Time point defined: late sampling 161 to 241 days after vaccination in three convalescent patients. The treatment here: approximately nine-day PBMC culture with coronavirus spike peptide pools or control peptides (ViraFEST assay). The sequence was obtained from a human donor who had recovered from COVID-19. The rearrangement joins TRBV20-1 to TRBJ2-4; D may be TRBD1 (6 bases). Sequencing used CD4+ T cells from blood, cultured in vitro, obtained about 7 months after SARS-CoV-2 vaccination. CDR3 sequence reads: CSAARTEAKNIQYF. CDR3 nucleotide sequence: TGCAGTGCTGCCCGGACAGAAGCCAAAAACATTCAGTACTTC.